The rows below give T cell receptor beta chains drawn from one sample of a study of blood T cells in healthy people across ages. TCRdb called the 5' RACE reads again in MiXCR, with one record for every CDR3 protein. The sample contains approximately 1,000,000 distinct CDR3 sequences, less than 45% of which appear only once. Material: blood. Receptors originate from a man aged 18 to 30 in good health. Each CDR3 is given with its conserved first and last residue. Fields, in order: clone size, J gene, D gene, V gene, CDR3 DNA, CDR3 protein. The D gene is left open where the match is weak. Clone size, where shown, is once, few, many, or a class for clones that have expanded.

NA,TRBJ1-1,TRBD1,TRBV18,TGTGCCAGCTCACCATTCGACAGGGTGGCGGGCACTGAAGCTTTCTTT,CASSPFDRVAGTEAFF
NA,TRBJ1-5,NA,TRBV5-1,TGCGCCAGCAGCTTGGGAGGAATGGATCAGCCCCAGCATTTT,CASSLGGMDQPQHF
NA,TRBJ1-5,TRBD1,TRBV15,TGTGCCACCAGCAGGAAAATACAGGGGGGTCAGCCCCAGCATTTT,CATSRKIQGGQPQHF
NA,TRBJ2-5,NA,TRBV7-9,TGTGCCAGCAGCTTAGGTGACTTAGACCAAGAGACCCAGTACTTC,CASSLGDLDQETQYF
NA,TRBJ2-7,NA,TRBV5-1,TGCGCCAGCAGCTTGGAGACAGATTCCTACGAGCAGTACTTC,CASSLETDSYEQYF
NA,TRBJ2-7,NA,TRBV2,TGTGCCAGCAGTGAAGCGCTCGGCCTGAGGGCCTACGAGCAGTACTTC,CASSEALGLRAYEQYF
NA,TRBJ2-1,TRBD1,TRBV12-3/TRBV12-4,TGTGCCAGCAGTTTTGGGGACAGGGGAAAGGGGAATGAGCAGTTCTTC,CASSFGDRGKGNEQFF
many,TRBJ2-7,NA,TRBV5-1,TGCGCCAGCACCAACCGTGACACTGATCCCTACGAGCAGTACTTC,CASTNRDTDPYEQYF
NA,TRBJ1-5,NA,TRBV12-3/TRBV12-4,TGTGCCAGCAGCCGTGGGCCGACAGTTCAGCCCCAGCATTTT,CASSRGPTVQPQHF
NA,TRBJ2-3,NA,TRBV12-3/TRBV12-4,TGTGCCGGCAGGGCACAGGGATGGCCAGATACGCAGTATTTT,CAGRAQGWPDTQYF
few,TRBJ1-4,TRBD1,TRBV18,TGTGCCAGCTCACCCACACAGGGGGGAAATGAAAAACTGTTTTTT,CASSPTQGGNEKLFF
many,TRBJ1-2,TRBD1,TRBV29-1,TGCAGCGTCGGACAGGGGGACTATGGCTACACCTTC,CSVGQGDYGYTF